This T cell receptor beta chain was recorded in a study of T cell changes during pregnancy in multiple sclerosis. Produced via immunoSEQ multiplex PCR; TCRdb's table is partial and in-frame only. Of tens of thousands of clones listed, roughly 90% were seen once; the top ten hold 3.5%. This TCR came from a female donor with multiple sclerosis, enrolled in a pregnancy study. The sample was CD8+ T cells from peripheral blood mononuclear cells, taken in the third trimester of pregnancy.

The chain's CDR3 is CASSSTGVYQETQYF. The CDR3 nucleotides are TGTGCCAGCAGCTCTACAGGGGTGTACCAAGAGACCCAGTACTTC. This chain joins TRBV7-2 and TRBJ2-5; 7 bases are a match to TRBD1. This CDR3 comprises 15 residues. The J segment lost 0 bases and the V segment lost 4 bases, leaving 5 bases of the junction unmatched. In germline, CDR1 is SGHTA, CDR2 FQGNSA.